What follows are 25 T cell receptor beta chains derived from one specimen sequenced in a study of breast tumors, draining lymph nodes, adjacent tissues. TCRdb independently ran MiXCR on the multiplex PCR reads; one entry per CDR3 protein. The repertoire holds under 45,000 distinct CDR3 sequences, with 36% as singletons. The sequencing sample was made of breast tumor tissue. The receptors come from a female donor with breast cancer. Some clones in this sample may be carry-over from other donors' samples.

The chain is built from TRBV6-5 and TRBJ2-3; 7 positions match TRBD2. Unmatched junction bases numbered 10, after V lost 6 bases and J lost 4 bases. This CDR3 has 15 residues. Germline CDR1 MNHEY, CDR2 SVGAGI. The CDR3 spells CASSPLVSGSDTQYF. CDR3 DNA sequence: TGTGCCAGCAGCCCCCTTGTTAGCGGGTCAGATACGCAGTATTTT.

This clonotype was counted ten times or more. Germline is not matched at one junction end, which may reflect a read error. This CDR3 is CASSEARNNGQFF. As DNA, the CDR3 is TGTGCCAGCAGTGAAGCTAGGAACAATGGGCAGTTCTTC. V and J are TRBV2 and TRBJ2-1, with D unclear. Germline V gene data show CDR1 as SNHLY and CDR2 as FYNNEI. The CDR3 is made up of 13 amino acids.

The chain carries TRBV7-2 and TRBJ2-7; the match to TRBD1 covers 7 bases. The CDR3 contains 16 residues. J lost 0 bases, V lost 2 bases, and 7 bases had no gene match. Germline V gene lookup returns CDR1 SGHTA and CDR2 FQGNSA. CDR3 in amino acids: CASSLRDSSSSYEQYF. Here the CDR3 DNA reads TGTGCCAGCAGCTTAAGGGACAGCTCGAGCTCCTACGAGCAGTACTTC. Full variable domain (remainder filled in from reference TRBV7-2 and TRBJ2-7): GAGVSQSPSNKVTEKGKDVELRCDPISGHTALYWYRQSLGQGLEFLIYFQGNSAPDKSGLPSDRFSAERTGGSVSTLTIQRTQQEDSAVYLCASSLRDSSSSYEQYFGPGTRLTVT.

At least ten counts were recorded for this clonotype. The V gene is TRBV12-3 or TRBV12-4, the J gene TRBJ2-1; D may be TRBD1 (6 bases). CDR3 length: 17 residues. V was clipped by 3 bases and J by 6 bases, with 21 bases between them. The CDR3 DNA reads TGTGCCAGCAGTTTCCGATCAGGGGCAGGGGTAGGCAATGAGCAGTTCTTC. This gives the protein CASSFRSGAGVGNEQFF.

The CDR3 loop is CATSKRGAVSGNTIYF. CDR3 in DNA: TGTGCCACCAGCAAGAGAGGGGCCGTATCAGGAAACACCATATATTTT. V usage is TRBV15 and J usage is TRBJ1-3, with D possibly matching TRBD1 (5 bases). Trimming pared 4 bases from V and 4 bases from J, leaving 17 bases between. The CDR3 has 16 amino acids. Germline CDR1 LNHNV, CDR2 YYDKDF (reference sequence).

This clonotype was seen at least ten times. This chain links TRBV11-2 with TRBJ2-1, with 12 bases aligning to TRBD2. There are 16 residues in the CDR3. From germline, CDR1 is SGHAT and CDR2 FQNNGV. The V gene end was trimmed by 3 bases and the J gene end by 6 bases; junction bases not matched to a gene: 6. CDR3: CASSFLLAGGLNEQFF. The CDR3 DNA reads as TGTGCCAGCAGCTTCCTTCTAGCGGGAGGGCTCAATGAGCAGTTCTTC.

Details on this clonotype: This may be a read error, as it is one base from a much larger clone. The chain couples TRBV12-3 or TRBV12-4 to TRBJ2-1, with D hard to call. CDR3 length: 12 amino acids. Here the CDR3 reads CTSSFHYNEQFF. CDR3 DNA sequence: TGTACCAGCAGTTTTCACTACAATGAGCAGTTCTTC.

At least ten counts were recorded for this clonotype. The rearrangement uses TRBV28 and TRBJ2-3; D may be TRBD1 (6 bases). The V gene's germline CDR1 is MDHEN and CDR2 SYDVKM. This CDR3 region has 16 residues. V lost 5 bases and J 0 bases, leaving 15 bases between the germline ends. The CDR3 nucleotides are TGTGCCAGCAGTACTACCGGGACATTAAGCACAGATACGCAGTATTTT. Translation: CASSTTGTLSTDTQYF.

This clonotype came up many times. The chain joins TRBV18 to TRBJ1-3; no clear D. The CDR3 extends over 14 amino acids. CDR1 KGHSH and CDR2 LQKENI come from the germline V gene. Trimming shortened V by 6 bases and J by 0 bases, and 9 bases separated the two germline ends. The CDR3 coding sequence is TGTGCCAGCTCTCCCAATTACTCTGGAAACACCATATATTTT. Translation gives CASSPNYSGNTIYF.

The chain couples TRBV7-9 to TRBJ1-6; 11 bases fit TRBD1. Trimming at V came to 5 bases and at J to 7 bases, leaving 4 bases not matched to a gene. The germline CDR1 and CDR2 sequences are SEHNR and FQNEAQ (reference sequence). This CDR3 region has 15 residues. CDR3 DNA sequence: TGTGCCAGCAGCCCCGGGACAGGGGGAAATTCACCCCTCCACTTT. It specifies CASSPGTGGNSPLHF.

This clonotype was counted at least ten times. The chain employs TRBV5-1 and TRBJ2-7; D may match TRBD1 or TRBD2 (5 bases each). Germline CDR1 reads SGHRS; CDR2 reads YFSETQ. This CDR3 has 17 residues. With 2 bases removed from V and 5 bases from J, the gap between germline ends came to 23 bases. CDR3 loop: CASSFVPPGTPHDEQYF. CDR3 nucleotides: TGCGCCAGCAGCTTTGTACCCCCCGGGACGCCACACGACGAGCAGTACTTC. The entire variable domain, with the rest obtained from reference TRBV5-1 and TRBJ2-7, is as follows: KAGVTQTPRYLIKTRGQQVTLSCSPISGHRSVSWYQQTPGQGLQFLFEYFSETQRNKGNFPGRFSGRQFSNSRSEMNVSTLELGDSALYLCASSFVPPGTPHDEQYFGPGTRLTVT.

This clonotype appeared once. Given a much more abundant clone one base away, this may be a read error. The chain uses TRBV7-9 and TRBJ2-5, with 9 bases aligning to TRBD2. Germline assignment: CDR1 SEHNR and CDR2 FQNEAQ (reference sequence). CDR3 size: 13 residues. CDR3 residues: CASSYAGGETQCF. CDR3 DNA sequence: TGTGCCAGCAGTTACGCGGGGGGGGAGACCCAGTGCTTC.

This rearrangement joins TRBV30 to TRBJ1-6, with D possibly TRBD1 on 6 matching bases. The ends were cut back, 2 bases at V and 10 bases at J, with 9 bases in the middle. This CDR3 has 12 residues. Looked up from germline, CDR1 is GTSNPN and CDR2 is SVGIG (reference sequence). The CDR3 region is CAWSLTGSPLHF. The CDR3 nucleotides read TGTGCCTGGAGTTTGACAGGATCACCCCTCCACTTT.

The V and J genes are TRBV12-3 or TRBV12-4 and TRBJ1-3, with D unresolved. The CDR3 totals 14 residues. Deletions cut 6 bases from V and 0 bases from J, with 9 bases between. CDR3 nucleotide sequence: TGTGCCAGCAGCCAAGTGGGCTCTGGAAACACCATATATTTT. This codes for CASSQVGSGNTIYF.

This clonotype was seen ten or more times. CDR3 DNA sequence: TGTGCCAGCAGCCTACCGGGACTAGCGGGGGACTCCTACGAGCAGTACTTC. Translation: CASSLPGLAGDSYEQYF. The V and J genes are TRBV6-2 or TRBV6-3 and TRBJ2-7; 14 bases are shared with TRBD2. J was trimmed by 0 bases and V by 6 bases; bases with no gene match: 7. Germline V CDR1 and CDR2: MNHEY, SVGEGT. The CDR3 has 17 residues.

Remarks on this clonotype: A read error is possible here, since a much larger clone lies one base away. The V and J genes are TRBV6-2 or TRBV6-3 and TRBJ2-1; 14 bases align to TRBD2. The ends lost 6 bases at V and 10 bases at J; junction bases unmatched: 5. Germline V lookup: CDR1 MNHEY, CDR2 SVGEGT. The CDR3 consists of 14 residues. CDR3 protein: CASRGLAGVWEQFF. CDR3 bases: TGTGCCAGCAGGGGACTAGCGGGAGTTTGGGAGCAGTTCTTC.

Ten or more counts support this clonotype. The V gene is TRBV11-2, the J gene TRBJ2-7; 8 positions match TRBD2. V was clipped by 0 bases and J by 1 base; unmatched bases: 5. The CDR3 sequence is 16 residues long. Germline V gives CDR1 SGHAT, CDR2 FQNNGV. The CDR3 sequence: CASSLESGSRSYEQYF. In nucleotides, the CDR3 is TGTGCCAGCAGCTTAGAAAGCGGGAGCCGGTCCTACGAGCAGTACTTC. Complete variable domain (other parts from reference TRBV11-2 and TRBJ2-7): EAGVAQSPRYKIIEKRQSVAFWCNPISGHATLYWYQQILGQGPKLLIQFQNNGVVDDSQLPKDRFSAERLKGVDSTLKIQPAKLEDSAVYLCASSLESGSRSYEQYFGPGTRLTVT.

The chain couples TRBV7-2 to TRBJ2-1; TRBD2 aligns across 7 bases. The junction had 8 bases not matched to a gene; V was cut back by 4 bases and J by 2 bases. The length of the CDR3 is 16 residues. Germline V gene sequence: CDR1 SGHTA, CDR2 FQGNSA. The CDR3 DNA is TGTGCCAGCAGCTCAACGAGCGGGGATACCTACAATGAGCAGTTCTTC. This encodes CASSSTSGDTYNEQFF. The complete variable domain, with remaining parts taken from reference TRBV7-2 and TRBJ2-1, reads GAGVSQSPSNKVTEKGKDVELRCDPISGHTALYWYRQSLGQGLEFLIYFQGNSAPDKSGLPSDRFSAERTGGSVSTLTIQRTQQEDSAVYLCASSSTSGDTYNEQFFGPGTRLTVL.

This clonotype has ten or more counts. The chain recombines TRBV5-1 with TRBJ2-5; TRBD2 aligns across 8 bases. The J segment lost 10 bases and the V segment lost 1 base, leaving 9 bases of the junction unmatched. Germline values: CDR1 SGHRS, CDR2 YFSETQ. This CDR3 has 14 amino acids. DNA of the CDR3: TGCGCCAGCAGCTTGACTAGCGGCGGGGGAGGCCAGTACTTC. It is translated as CASSLTSGGGGQYF. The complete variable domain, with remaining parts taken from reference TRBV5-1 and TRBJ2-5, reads KAGVTQTPRYLIKTRGQQVTLSCSPISGHRSVSWYQQTPGQGLQFLFEYFSETQRNKGNFPGRFSGRQFSNSRSEMNVSTLELGDSALYLCASSLTSGGGGQYFGPGTRLLVL.

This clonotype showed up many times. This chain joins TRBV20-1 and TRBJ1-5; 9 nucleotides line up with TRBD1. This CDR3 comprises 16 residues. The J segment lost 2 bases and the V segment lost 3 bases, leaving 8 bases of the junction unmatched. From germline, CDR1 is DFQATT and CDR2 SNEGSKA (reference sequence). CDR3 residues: CSARAGRTGGNQPQHF. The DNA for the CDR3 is TGCAGTGCTAGGGCCGGCAGGACAGGGGGCAATCAGCCCCAGCATTTT.

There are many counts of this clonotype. The CDR3 sequence is CASSQQSNYGYTF. CDR3 bases: TGTGCCAGCAGTCAACAGAGTAACTATGGCTACACCTTC. This chain connects TRBV6-2 or TRBV6-3 to TRBJ1-2; D is unresolved. The CDR3 loop spans 13 amino acids. Trimming stripped 5 bases from V and 1 base from J, with 8 bases between. Germline V gives CDR1 MNHEY, CDR2 SVGEGT.

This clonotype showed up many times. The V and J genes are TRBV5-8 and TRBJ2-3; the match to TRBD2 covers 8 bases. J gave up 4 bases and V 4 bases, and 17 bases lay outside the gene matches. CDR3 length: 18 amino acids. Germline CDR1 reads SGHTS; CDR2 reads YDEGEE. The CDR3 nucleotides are TGTGCCAGCAGCCTTGTTTTGGGCTCCAGACTAGCGTCAGATACGCAGTATTTT. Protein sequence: CASSLVLGSRLASDTQYF.

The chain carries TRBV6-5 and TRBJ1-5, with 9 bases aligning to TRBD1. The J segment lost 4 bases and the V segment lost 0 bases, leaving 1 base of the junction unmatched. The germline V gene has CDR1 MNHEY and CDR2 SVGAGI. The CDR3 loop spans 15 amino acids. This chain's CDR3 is CASSYSGTGNQPQHF. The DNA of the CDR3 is TGTGCCAGCAGTTACTCCGGGACAGGGAATCAGCCCCAGCATTTT.

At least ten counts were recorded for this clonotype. The CDR3 DNA is TGTGCCAGCAGTGAAGTGGATCCAACCTACGAGCAGTACTTC. It yields the protein CASSEVDPTYEQYF. The V call is TRBV2, the J call TRBJ2-7; D not resolved. The CDR3 extends over 14 amino acids. The germline V gene has CDR1 SNHLY and CDR2 FYNNEI. V was shortened by 1 base and J by 2 bases, with 9 bases between the two germline ends.

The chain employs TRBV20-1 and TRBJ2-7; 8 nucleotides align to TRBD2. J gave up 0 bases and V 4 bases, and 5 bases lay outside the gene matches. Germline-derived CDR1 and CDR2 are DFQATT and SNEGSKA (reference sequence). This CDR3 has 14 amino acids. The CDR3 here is CSAMGTSGSYEQYF. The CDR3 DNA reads TGCAGTGCTATGGGCACTAGCGGCTCCTACGAGCAGTACTTC.